This T cell receptor (beta chain) originates from a study of T cell clusters in autoimmune cytopenias. Germline V gene data show CDR1 as KGHSH and CDR2 as LQKENI. The CDR3 runs to 18 residues. TRB was amplified from roughly 250 ng of peripheral blood genomic DNA per sample. TRB rearrangements were amplified by touch-down multiplex PCR with mixed TRB-A/B primers. Reprocessing the multiplex PCR reads, TCRdb reports a single entry for every CDR3 protein and omits DNA. This repertoire includes around 6,300 distinct CDR3 sequences. The same sample was also studied in work on T cell repertoires in aging, cancer and after chemotherapy. This second study says: In healthy donors, age-related TCR diversity loss mainly reflected lost richness.

The source material was peripheral blood. The chain joins TRBV18 to TRBJ2-2; the D call from TCRdb, TRBD2, cannot be confirmed without DNA. The source is a human donor in good health. This CDR3 reads CASSPPPSGGYNTGELFF.